This TCR beta chain was identified in a study of naive and memory T cell subsets. The study, taken as a whole, reports: Clonotypes are single alpha or beta chains, not paired receptors.

With V trimmed by 0 bases and J by 0 bases, 5 bases remained unmatched. This CDR3 region has 16 residues. CDR1 is LNHDA and CDR2 is SQIVND in the germline V gene (reference sequence). A remark on this clonotype: As yet, its antigen is unknown.

Both TRBC1 and TRBC2 were covered by a beta constant-region primer of two equimolar oligonucleotides. Nested alpha and beta constant-region primers with the SP2 primer drove four PCR rounds on ligated cDNA. TCRdb re-derived calls from the UMI-ligation and nested PCR reads in MiXCR, one entry per CDR3 protein. The table includes 20,000 to 25,000 distinct CDR3 sequences, over 7% detected once. The sample comprised central memory CD8+ T cells from blood. The rearrangement links TRBV19 to TRBJ2-7, with TRBD1 identical over 7 bases. The TCR comes from a human donor in good health. The CDR3 bases are TGTGCCAGTAGTATAGATCGACAGGGCCCCTCCTACGAGCAGTACTTC. Translated, it gives CASSIDRQGPSYEQYF.